This T cell receptor (beta chain) was retrieved from a study of T cell clonality in common variable immunodeficiency. The CDR3 loop spans 14 amino acids. Trimming pared 2 bases from V and 3 bases from J, leaving 11 bases between. Germline loops: CDR1 MNHEY, CDR2 SVGEGT. This table comes from immunoSEQ multiplex PCR, and its TCRdb copy is limited to in-frame clones, with some not included. The sample has some 28,000 clones, none seen only once. This clone was detected ten times or more. The read finishes 3 residues shy of the CDR3 end, and the germline J gene is used to complete it. The receptor comes from a person between 18 and 69 years old in good health. Sequencing was performed on peripheral blood mononuclear cells. The chain carries TRBV6-2 or TRBV6-3 and TRBJ2-7; no clear D gene. The CDR3 bases that were read are TGTGCCAGCAGTTACGCACAGTTTGTCTACGAG. It encodes CASSYAQFVYE. The whole CDR3 protein is CASSYAQFVYEQYF.